This T cell receptor (beta chain) was captured by sequencing in a study of T cells in Graves' hyperthyroidism and ophthalmopathy. Each diagnosis drew on symptoms, thyroxine, TRAb, thyroid ultrasound and orbital computed tomography findings. TCR beta CDR3 regions were amplified from RNA transcripts. Researchers ran a first-round RT-PCR on the TCR CDR3 using the HTBI primer set. TCRdb re-derived calls from the multiplex PCR reads in MiXCR, one entry per CDR3 protein. The sample has fewer than 900,000 distinct CDR3 sequences; about 16% are singletons. V was pared by 7 bases and J by 2 bases, with 8 bases of the junction left unmatched. The V gene's germline CDR1 is DFQATT and CDR2 SNEGSKA (reference sequence). CDR3 length equals 13 residues. The table lists this clonotype with many counts. The antigen remains unidentified. Study-wide findings and caveats: Ophthalmopathy was distinguished from stable hyperthyroidism by 13 V-J signatures.

Sequences were obtained from blood. The chain employs TRBV20-1 and TRBJ2-7, with 7 bases aligning to TRBD2. The receptor was derived from a man aged 18 to 30 with Graves' hyperthyroidism. DNA for the CDR3: TGCAGTGGGATCCAAGGGAGGGCCTACGAGCAGTACTTC. This translates into CSGIQGRAYEQYF.